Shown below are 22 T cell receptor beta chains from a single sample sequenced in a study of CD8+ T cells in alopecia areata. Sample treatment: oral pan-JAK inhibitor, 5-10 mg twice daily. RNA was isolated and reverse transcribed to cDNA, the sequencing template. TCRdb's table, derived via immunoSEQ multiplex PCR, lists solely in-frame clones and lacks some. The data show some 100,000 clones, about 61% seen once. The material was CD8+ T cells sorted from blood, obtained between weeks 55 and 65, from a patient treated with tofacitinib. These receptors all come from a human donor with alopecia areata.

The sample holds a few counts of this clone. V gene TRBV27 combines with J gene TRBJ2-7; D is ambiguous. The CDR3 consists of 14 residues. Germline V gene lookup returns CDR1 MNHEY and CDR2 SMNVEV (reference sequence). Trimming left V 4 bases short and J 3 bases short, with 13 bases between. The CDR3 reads CASSSLSRIYEQYF. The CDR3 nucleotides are TGTGCCAGCAGTTCGCTGAGCCGAATCTACGAGCAGTACTTC.

In DNA form, the CDR3 reads TGTGCCATCAGTGCTGGCAGGGGGGACGAGCAGTACTTC. Protein: CAISAGRGDEQYF. V and J are TRBV10-3 and TRBJ2-7, with D possibly TRBD1 on 7 matching bases. Deletions cut 4 bases from V and 5 bases from J, with 12 bases between. The germline V gene encodes CDR1 ENHRY and CDR2 SYGVKD. The CDR3 runs to 13 residues.

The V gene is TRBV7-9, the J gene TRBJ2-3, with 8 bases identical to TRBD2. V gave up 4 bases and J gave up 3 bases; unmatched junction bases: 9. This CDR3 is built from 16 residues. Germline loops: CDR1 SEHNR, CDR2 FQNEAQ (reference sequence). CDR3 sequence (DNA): TGTGCCAGCAGCTCACGCCCGCCGGGAGGGACAGATACGCAGTATTTT. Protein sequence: CASSSRPPGGTDTQYF.

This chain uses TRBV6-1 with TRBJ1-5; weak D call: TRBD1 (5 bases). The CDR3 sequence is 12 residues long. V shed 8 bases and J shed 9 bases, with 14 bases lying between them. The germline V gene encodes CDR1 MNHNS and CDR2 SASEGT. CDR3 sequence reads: CASWDGSRPQHF. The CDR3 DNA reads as TGTGCCAGCTGGGACGGTTCTCGGCCCCAGCATTTT.

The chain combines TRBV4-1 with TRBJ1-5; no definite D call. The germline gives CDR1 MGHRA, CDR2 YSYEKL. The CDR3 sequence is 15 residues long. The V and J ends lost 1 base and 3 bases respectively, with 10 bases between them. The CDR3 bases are TGCGCCAGCAGCCAAGTTGTAGGGCTCAATCAGCCCCAGCATTTT. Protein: CASSQVVGLNQPQHF.

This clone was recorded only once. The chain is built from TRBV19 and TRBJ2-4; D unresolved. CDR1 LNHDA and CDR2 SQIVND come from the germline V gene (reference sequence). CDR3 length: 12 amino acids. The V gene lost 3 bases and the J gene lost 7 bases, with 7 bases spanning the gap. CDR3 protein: CASSMGSNIQYF. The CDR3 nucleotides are TGTGCCAGTAGTATGGGCAGCAACATTCAGTACTTC.

The CDR3 DNA reads TGCGCCAGCAGCCAACTCCTGCGCCGGGGCCCGCTGGGCCCGGATACGCAGTATTTT. This gives the protein CASSQLLRRGPLGPDTQYF. The chain carries TRBV4-1 and TRBJ2-3; D tentatively reads TRBD1 or TRBD2 (5 bases each). V dropped 2 bases and J dropped 6 bases, with 27 bases sitting between them. The CDR3 has 19 amino acids. Per germline, CDR1 MGHRA and CDR2 YSYEKL.

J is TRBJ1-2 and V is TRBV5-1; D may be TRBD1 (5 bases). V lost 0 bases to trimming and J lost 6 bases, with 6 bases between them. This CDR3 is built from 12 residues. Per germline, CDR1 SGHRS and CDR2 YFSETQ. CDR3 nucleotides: TGCGCCAGCAGCTTGGGACAGAATGGCTACACCTTC. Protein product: CASSLGQNGYTF.

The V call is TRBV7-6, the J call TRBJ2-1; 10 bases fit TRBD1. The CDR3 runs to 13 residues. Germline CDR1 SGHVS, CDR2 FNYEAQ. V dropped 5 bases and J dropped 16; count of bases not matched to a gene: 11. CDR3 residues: CASSTLGQGGEFF. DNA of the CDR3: TGTGCCAGCAGCACCCTCGGACAGGGGGGCGAATTCTTC.

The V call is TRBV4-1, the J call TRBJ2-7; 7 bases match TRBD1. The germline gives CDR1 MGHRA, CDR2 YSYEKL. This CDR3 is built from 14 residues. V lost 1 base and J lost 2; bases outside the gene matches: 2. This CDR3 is CASSQVTGTYEQYF. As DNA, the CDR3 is TGCGCCAGCAGCCAAGTGACAGGGACCTACGAGCAGTACTTC.

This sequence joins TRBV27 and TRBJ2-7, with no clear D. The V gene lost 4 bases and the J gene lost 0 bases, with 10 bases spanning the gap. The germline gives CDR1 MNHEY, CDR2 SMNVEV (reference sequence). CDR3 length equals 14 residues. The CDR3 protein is CASSSTVSSYEQYF. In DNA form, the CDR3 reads TGTGCCAGCAGTTCGACGGTCAGCTCCTACGAGCAGTACTTC.

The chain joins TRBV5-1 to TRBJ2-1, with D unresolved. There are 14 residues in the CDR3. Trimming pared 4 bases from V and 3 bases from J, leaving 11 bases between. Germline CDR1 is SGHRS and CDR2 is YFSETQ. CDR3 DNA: TGCGCCAGCAGCGGGGAAAATTTCTACAATGAGCAGTTCTTC. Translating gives CASSGENFYNEQFF.

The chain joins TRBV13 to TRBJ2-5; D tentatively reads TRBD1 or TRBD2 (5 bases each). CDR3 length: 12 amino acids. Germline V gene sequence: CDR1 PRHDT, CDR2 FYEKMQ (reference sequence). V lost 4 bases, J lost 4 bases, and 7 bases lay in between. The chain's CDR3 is CASSSGGETQYF. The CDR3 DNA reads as TGTGCCAGCAGCTCTGGGGGAGAGACCCAGTACTTC.

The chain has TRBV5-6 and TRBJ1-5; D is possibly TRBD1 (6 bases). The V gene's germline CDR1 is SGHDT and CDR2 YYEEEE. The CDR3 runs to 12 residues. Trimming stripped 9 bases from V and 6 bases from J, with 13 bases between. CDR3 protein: CATSQGSQPQHF. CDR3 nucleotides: TGTGCCACTTCACAGGGAAGTCAGCCCCAGCATTTT.

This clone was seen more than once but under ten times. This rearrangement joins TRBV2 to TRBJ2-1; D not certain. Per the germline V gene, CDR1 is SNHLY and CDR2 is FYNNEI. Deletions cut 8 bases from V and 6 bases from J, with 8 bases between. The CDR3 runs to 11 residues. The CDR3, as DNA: TGTGCCAGCTCCTTTTCCAATGAGCAGTTCTTC. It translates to CASSFSNEQFF.

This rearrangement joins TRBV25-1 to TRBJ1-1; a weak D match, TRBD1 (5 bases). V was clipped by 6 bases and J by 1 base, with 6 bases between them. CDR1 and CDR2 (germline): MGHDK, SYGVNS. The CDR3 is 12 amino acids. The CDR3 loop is CASRTGNTEAFF. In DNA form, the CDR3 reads TGTGCCAGCAGAACAGGGAACACTGAAGCTTTCTTT.

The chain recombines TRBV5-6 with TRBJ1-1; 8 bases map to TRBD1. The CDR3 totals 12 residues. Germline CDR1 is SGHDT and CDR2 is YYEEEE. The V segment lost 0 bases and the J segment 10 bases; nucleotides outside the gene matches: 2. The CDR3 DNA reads TGTGCCAGCAGCTTGGGGACAGGGCCAGCTTTCTTT. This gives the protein CASSLGTGPAFF.

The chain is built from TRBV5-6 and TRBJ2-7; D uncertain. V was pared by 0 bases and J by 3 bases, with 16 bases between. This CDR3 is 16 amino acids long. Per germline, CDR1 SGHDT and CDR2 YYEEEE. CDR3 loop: CASSLAGWVVGYEQYF. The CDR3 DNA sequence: TGTGCCAGCAGCTTGGCCGGGTGGGTCGTTGGCTACGAGCAGTACTTC.

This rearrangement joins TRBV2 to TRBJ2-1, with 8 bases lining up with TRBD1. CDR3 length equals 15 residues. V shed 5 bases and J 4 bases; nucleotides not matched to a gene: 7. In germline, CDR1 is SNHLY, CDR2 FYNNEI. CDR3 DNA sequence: TGTGCCAGCAGTCCCCGGGACAGGAGATACAATGAGCAGTTCTTC. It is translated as CASSPRDRRYNEQFF.

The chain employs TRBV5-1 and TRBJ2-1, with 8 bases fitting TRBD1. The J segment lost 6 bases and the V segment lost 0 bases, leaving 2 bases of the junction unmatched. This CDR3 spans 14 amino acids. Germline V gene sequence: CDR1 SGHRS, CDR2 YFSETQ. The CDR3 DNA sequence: TGCGCCAGCAGCTTGGTGGACAGGGCCAATGAGCAGTTCTTC. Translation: CASSLVDRANEQFF.

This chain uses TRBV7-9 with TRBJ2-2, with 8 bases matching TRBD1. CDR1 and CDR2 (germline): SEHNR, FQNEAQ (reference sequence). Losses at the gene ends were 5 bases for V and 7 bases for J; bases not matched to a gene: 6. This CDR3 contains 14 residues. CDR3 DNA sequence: TGTGCCAGCAGCCCCGGACAGGGACACGGGGAGCTGTTTTTT. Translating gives CASSPGQGHGELFF.

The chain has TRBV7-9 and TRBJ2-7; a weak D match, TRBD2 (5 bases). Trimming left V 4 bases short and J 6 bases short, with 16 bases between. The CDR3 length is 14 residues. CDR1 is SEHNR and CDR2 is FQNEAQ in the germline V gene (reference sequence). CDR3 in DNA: TGTGCCAGCAGCTCCGCCCTTAGTCGGGGCGAGCAGTACTTC. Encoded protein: CASSSALSRGEQYF.